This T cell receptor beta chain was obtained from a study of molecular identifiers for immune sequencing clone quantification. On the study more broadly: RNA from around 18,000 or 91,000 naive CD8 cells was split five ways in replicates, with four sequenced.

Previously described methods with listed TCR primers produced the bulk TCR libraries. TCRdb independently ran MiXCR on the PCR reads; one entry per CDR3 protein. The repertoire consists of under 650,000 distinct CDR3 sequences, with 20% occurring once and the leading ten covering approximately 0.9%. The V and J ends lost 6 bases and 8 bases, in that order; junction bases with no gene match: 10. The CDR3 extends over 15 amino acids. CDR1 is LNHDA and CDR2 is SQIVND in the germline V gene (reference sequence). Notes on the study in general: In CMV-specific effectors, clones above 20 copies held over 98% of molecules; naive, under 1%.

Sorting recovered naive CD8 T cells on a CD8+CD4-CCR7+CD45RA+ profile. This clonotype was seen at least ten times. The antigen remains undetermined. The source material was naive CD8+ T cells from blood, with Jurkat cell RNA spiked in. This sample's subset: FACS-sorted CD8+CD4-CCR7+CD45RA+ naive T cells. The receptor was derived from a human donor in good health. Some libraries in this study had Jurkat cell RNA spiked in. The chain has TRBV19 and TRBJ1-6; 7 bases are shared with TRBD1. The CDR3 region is CASSGGTDTYSPLHF. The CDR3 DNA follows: TGTGCCAGTAGCGGCGGGACAGATACTTATTCACCCCTCCACTTT.